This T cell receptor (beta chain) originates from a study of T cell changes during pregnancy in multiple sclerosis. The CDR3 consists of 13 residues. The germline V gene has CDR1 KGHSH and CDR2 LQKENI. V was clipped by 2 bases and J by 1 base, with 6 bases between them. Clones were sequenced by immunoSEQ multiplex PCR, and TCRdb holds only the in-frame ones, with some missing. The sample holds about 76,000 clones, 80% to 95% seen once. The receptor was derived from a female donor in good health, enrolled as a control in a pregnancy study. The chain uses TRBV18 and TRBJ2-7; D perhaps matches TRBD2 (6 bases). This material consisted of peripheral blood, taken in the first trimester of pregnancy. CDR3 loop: CASSPGLSYEQYF. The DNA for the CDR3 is TGTGCCAGCTCACCAGGACTATCCTACGAGCAGTACTTC.